These T cell receptor beta chains were read from a single sample in a study of cytomegalovirus exposure and HLA in healthy donors. Here immunoSEQ multiplex PCR was the method, and the copy in TCRdb shows in-frame clones only, minus some. Seen here are around 140,000 clones, just under 80% observed once, and the top ten hold about 1.5%. The sequencing input was PBMCs. These TCRs come from a woman under 30 in good health and CMV-seronegative. The CDR3 runs from the conserved cysteine through the conserved F or W. Each record gives: J gene, D gene, V gene, clone size, CDR3 DNA, CDR3 protein. A D gene is named only where the DNA matches it firmly. Expanded clones get a size class; other rows say once, few or many, or leave the size out.

TRBJ1-1 | NA | TRBV5-1 | NA | TGCGCCAGCAGCTTGGAGCCTAACACTGAAGCTTTCTTT | CASSLEPNTEAFF
TRBJ2-5 | TRBD2 | TRBV12-5 | NA | TGTGCTAGTGGCCCTCCCCTAGCGGGGAGAGGAGAGACCCAGTACTTC | CASGPPLAGRGETQYF
TRBJ1-6 | NA | TRBV19 | once | TGTGCCAGTAGTATACAGGGAAATAATTCACCCCTCCACTTT | CASSIQGNNSPLHF
TRBJ1-5 | NA | TRBV6-6 | NA | TGTGCCAGCAGTTACTCAGGAGTTTATCAGCCCCAGCATTTT | CASSYSGVYQPQHF
TRBJ2-1 | TRBD2 | TRBV5-6 | NA | TGTGCCAGCAGCTTGCACATTGGAGGGACTAACTACAATGAGCAGTTCTTC | CASSLHIGGTNYNEQFF
TRBJ2-3 | NA | TRBV27 | NA | TGTGCCAGCAGTTTGGCGGGGAGCACAGATACGCAGTATTTT | CASSLAGSTDTQYF
TRBJ1-2 | NA | TRBV27 | NA | TGTGCCAGCACTCACTTACAGGGCTCCTATGGCTACACCTTC | CASTHLQGSYGYTF
TRBJ2-2 | NA | TRBV11-2 | NA | TGTGCCAGCAGCTTAAACTTCGGCAGGGCGTCAGGCGGGGAGCTGTTTTTT | CASSLNFGRASGGELFF
TRBJ1-4 | NA | TRBV5-8 | NA | TGTGCCAGCAGCTTGTCTCCAGGGCCTAATGAAAAACTGTTTTTT | CASSLSPGPNEKLFF
TRBJ2-1 | NA | TRBV9 | NA | TGTGCCAGCAGCTCCCAGGCCGGGGCCTACAATGAGCAGTTCTTC | CASSSQAGAYNEQFF
TRBJ1-1 | TRBD1 | TRBV6-5 | NA | TGTGCCAGCAGTGAGACAGGGGACACTGAAGCTTTCTTT | CASSETGDTEAFF
TRBJ1-1 | NA | TRBV7-9 | once | TGTGCCAGCAGCTTAGGTGACAGGCGTACCGTTGTGAACACTGAAGCTTTCTTT | CASSLGDRRTVVNTEAFF
TRBJ2-7 | NA | TRBV7-9 | once | TGTGCCAGCAGTCAACATATGACCTACGAGCAGTACTTC | CASSQHMTYEQYF
TRBJ2-3 | TRBD2 | TRBV5-6 | NA | TGTGCCAGCAGCGGTGGACTAGCGGGAGAATTAGATACGCAGTATTTT | CASSGGLAGELDTQYF
TRBJ2-5 | NA | TRBV15 | once | TGTGCCACCGCCGATGGGCCGGAGACCCAGTACTTC | CATADGPETQYF
TRBJ2-3 | NA | TRBV29-1 | NA | TGCAGCGTTGTCCCGGGACTCCACACAGATACGCAGTATTTT | CSVVPGLHTDTQYF
TRBJ2-3 | NA | TRBV6-5 | NA | TGTGCCAGCAGTTGGGGAGAAAGGGAGTATTTT | CASSWGEREYF
TRBJ2-1 | NA | TRBV5-4 | NA | TGTGCCAGCAGCTTACTCTACAATGAGCAGTTCTTC | CASSLLYNEQFF
TRBJ1-2 | NA | TRBV4-1 | few | TGCGCCAGCAGCCAAGGGGACACGAGCATCTATGGCTACACCTTC | CASSQGDTSIYGYTF
TRBJ1-3 | NA | TRBV5-5 | NA | TGTGCCAGCAGCTCTCAGGGAACGGGAAACACCATATATTTT | CASSSQGTGNTIYF
TRBJ2-7 | NA | TRBV5-1 | NA | TGCGCCAGCAGCTTGGACGGAGCCTACGAGCAGTACTTC | CASSLDGAYEQYF
TRBJ1-1 | NA | TRBV7-8 | NA | TGTGCCAGCAGCCTCACAGGATCGAACACTGAAGCTTTCTTT | CASSLTGSNTEAFF
TRBJ1-5 | NA | TRBV30 | NA | TGTGCCTGGGGTCTCGACGCGGGGAGCAATCAGCCCCAGCATTTT | CAWGLDAGSNQPQHF
TRBJ1-5 | NA | TRBV27 | NA | TGTGCCAGCAGTTTATCGTACAGTCTCAATCAGCCCCAGCATTTT | CASSLSYSLNQPQHF
TRBJ2-2 | NA | TRBV11-3 | NA | TGTGCCAGCAGCCTAGGGTCCGGAGAGGCCGGGGAGCTGTTTTTT | CASSLGSGEAGELFF
TRBJ2-6 | NA | TRBV27 | NA | TGTGCCAGCAGTTCCAGGTCCACGAGCTCTGGGGCCAACGTCCTGACTTTC | CASSSRSTSSGANVLTF
TRBJ2-3 | TRBD1 | TRBV6-1 | NA | TGTGCCAGCAGCCGGACAGGCTCTCGCACAGATACGCAGTATTTT | CASSRTGSRTDTQYF
TRBJ1-5 | TRBD1 | TRBV29-1 | NA | TGCAGCGTTGTCGGGACAGGACCTAATCAGCCCCAGCATTTT | CSVVGTGPNQPQHF